This T cell receptor (beta chain) was observed in a study of cytomegalovirus exposure and HLA in healthy donors. The study, taken as a whole, reports: CMV antigen specificity of three CMV-associated chains was confirmed in vitro. The authors enumerated over 150 TCR beta chains as linked to cytomegalovirus. Presence/absence analyses assumed roughly uniform sequencing depth across donors, which may not hold. The classifier was said to identify cytomegalovirus status with high specificity and sensitivity.

PCR used 60 Vbeta primers and 13 Jbeta primers. Produced via immunoSEQ multiplex PCR; TCRdb's table is partial and in-frame only. The sample carries a few hundred thousand clones, 80% to 90% recorded once. As for this clone: The target antigen is unknown.

Sequenced input: PBMCs. This TCR was recovered from a woman under 30 in good health and CMV-seronegative.

This CDR3 reads CASSVGTVQETQYF. The CDR3 DNA reads TGTGCCAGCAGCGTAGGGACAGTCCAAGAGACCCAGTACTTC. V usage is TRBV9 and J usage is TRBJ2-5, with a weak D call TRBD1 (6 bases). The CDR3 covers 14 residues. Trimming removed 0 bases from V and 1 base from J, with 7 bases in between. CDR1 and CDR2 from the germline V gene are SGDLS and YYNGEE.